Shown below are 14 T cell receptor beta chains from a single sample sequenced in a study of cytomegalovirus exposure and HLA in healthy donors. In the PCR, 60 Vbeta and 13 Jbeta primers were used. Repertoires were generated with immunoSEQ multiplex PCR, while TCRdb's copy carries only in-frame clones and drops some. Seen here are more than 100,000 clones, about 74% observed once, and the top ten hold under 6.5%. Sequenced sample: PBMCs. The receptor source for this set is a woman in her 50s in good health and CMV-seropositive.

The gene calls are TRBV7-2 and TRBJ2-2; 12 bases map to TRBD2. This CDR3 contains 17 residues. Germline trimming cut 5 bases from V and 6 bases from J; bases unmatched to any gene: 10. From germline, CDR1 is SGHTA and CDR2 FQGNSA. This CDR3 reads CASSTHTSGGFSGELFF. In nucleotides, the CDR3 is TGTGCCAGCAGCACACACACTAGCGGGGGGTTCTCCGGGGAGCTGTTTTTT.

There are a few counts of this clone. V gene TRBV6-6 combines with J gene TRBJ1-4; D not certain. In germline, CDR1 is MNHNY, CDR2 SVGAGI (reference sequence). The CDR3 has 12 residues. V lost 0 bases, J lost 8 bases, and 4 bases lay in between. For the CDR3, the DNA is TGTGCCAGCAGTTACTCAGAGGAAAAACTGTTTTTT. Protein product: CASSYSEEKLFF.

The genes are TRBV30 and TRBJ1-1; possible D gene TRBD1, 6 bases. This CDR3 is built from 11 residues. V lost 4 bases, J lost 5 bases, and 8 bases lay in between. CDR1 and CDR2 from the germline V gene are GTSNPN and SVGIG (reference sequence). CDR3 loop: CAWTGVTEAFF. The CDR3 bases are TGTGCCTGGACAGGGGTGACTGAAGCTTTCTTT.

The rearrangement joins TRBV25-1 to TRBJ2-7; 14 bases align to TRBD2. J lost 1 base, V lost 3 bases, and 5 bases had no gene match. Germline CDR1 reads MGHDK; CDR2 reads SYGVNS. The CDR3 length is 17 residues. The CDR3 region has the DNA TGTGCCAGCAGTGACAAGGGGACTAGCGGGGGTTCCTACGAGCAGTACTTC. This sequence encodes CASSDKGTSGGSYEQYF.

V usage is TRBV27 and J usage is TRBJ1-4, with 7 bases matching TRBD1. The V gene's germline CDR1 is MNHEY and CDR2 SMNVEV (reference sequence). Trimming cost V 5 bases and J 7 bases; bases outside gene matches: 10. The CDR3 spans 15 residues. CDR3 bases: TGTGCCAGCAGTCCCCTAGGGGGCGGAGGTGAAAAACTGTTTTTT. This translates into CASSPLGGGGEKLFF. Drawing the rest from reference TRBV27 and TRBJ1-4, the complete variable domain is EAQVTQNPRYLITVTGKKLTVTCSQNMNHEYMSWYRQDPGLGLRQIYYSMNVEVTDKGDVPEGYKVSRKEKRNFPLILESPSPNQTSLYFCASSPLGGGGEKLFFGSGTQLSVL.

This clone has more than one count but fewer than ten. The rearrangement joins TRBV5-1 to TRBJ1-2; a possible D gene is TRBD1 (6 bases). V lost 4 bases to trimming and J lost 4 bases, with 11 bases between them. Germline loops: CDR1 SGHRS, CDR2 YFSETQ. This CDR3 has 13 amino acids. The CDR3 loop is CASSADSSYGYTF. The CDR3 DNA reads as TGCGCCAGCAGCGCGGACAGTTCCTATGGCTACACCTTC.

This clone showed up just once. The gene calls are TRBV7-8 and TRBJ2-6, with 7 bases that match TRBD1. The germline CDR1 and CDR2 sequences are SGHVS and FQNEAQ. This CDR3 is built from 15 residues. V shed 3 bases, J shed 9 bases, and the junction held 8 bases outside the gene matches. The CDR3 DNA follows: TGTGCCAGCAGCTTTAGCTCAGGGGGTGGCAACGTCCTGACTTTC. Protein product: CASSFSSGGGNVLTF.

The DNA of the CDR3 is TGTGCCAGCAGAGGACTAGCGGACGAGCAGTACTTC. Translated: CASRGLADEQYF. V usage is TRBV14 and J usage is TRBJ2-7; 10 positions match TRBD2. The CDR3 is 12 residues long. Germline CDR1 and CDR2: SGHDN and FVKESK. With 6 bases clipped from V and 5 bases from J, the junction kept 1 base outside the gene matches.

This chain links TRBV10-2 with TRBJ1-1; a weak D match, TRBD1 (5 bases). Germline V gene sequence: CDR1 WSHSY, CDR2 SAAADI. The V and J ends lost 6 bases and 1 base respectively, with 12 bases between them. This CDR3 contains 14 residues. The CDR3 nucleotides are TGCGCCAGCAGCCCCTCGGGGGGGAACACTGAAGCTTTCTTT. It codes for CASSPSGGNTEAFF.

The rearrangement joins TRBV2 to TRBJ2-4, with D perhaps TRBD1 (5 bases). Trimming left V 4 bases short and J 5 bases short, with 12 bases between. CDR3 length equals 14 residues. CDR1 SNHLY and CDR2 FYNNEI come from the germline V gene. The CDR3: CASSVRAKENIQYF. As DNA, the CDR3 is TGTGCCAGCAGTGTCAGGGCCAAGGAAAACATTCAGTACTTC.

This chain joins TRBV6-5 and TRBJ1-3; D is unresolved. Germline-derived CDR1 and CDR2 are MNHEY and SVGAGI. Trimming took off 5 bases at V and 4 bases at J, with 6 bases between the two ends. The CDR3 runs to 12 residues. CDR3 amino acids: CASSEVGNTIYF. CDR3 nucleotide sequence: TGTGCCAGCAGTGAGGTGGGAAACACCATATATTTT.

The CDR3 nucleotides are TGTGCCAGCAGCGCGGGACAGTCATCAGATACGCAGTATTTT. Protein product: CASSAGQSSDTQYF. V usage is TRBV7-2 and J usage is TRBJ2-3, with D maybe TRBD1 (7 bases). Germline assignment: CDR1 SGHTA and CDR2 FQGNSA. Trimming removed 5 bases from V and 4 bases from J, with 13 bases in between. This CDR3 is built from 14 residues.

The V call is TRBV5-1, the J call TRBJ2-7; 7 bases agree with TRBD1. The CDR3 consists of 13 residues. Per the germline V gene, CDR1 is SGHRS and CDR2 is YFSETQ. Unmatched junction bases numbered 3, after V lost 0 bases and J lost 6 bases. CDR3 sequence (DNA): TGCGCCAGCAGCTTGGGACAGGGATCCGAGCAGTACTTC. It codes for CASSLGQGSEQYF. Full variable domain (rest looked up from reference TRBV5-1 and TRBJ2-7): KAGVTQTPRYLIKTRGQQVTLSCSPISGHRSVSWYQQTPGQGLQFLFEYFSETQRNKGNFPGRFSGRQFSNSRSEMNVSTLELGDSALYLCASSLGQGSEQYFGPGTRLTVT.

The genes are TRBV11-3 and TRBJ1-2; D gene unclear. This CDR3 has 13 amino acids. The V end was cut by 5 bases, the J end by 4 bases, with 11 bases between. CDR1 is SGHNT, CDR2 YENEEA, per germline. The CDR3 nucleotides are TGTGCCAGCAGCCCTTCTCAGGCCTATGGCTACACCTTC. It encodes CASSPSQAYGYTF.